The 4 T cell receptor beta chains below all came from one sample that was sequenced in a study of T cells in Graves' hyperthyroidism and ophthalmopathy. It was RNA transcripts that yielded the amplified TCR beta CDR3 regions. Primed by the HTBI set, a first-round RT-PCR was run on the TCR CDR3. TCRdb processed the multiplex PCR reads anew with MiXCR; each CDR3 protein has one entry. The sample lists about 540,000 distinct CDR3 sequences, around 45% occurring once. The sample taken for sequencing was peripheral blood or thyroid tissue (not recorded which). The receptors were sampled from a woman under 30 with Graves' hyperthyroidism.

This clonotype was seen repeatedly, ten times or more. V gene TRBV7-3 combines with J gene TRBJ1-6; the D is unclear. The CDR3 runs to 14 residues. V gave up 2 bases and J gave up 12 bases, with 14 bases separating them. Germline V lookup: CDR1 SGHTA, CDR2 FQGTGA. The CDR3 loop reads CASSLLPGTRPLHF. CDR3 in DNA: TGTGCCAGCAGCTTACTACCGGGTACCAGACCCCTCCACTTT.

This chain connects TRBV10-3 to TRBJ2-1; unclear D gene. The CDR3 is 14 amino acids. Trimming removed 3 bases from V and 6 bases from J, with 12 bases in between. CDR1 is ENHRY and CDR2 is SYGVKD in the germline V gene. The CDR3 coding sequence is TGTGCCATCAGTGATCCCCTAGAGTCCAATGAGCAGTTCTTC. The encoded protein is CAISDPLESNEQFF.

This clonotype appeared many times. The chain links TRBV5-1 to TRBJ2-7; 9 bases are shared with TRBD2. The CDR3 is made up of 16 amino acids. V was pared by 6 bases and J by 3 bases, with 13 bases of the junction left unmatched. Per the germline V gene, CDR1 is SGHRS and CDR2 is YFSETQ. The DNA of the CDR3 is TGCGCCAGCAAACAAGGAGGCGGGAGGGGACGCTACGAGCAGTACTTC. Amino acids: CASKQGGGRGRYEQYF. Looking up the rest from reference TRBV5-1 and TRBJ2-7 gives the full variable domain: KAGVTQTPRYLIKTRGQQVTLSCSPISGHRSVSWYQQTPGQGLQFLFEYFSETQRNKGNFPGRFSGRQFSNSRSEMNVSTLELGDSALYLCASKQGGGRGRYEQYFGPGTRLTVT.

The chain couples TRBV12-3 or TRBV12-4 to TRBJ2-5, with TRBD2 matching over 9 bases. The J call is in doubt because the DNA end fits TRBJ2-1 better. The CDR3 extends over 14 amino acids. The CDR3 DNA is TGTGCCAGCTCCGGGACTAGCCTTTCCAATGAGCAGTTCTTC. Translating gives CASSGTSLSNEQFF.